This T cell receptor (beta chain) was observed in a study of response to subunit inactivated influenza vaccine. The CDR3 contains 17 residues. J lost 0 bases, V lost 6 bases, and 8 bases had no gene match. The germline V gene has CDR1 MDHEN and CDR2 SYDVKM. This clonotype came up many times. MiXCR was run by TCRdb on the RT-PCR reads, yielding one entry per CDR3 protein. Counted here are about 570,000 distinct CDR3 sequences, around 11% occurring once; the ten biggest clones make up roughly 9.6%. This sample also belongs to another study, concerning T cells expressing NK-cell markers. As reported in that work: What made the TCR beta cDNA was 5'RACE template switching with UMIs. Certain NKG2C+ T cell clones were expanded, and their HCMV specificity remained unclear.

The chain employs TRBV28 and TRBJ2-2; 9 bases fit TRBD1. The sequencing used PBMCs from blood, collected on the day of vaccination. This sequence was found in a man aged 45-65 years who received an inactivated influenza vaccine. CDR3 nucleotide sequence: TGTGCCAGCAGCGAACAGGGGGCCCTAACGAACACCGGGGAGCTGTTTTTT. The encoded protein is CASSEQGALTNTGELFF.